A single sample gave rise to the 15 T cell receptor beta chains below, sequenced in a study of PD-1 blockade in classical Hodgkin lymphoma. Profiling relied on immunoSEQ multiplex PCR, and the TCRdb table lists in-frame clones only, not all of them. This table has tens of thousands of clones, about 71% appearing once. Each patient experienced a relapse that followed autologous stem cell transplantation, and brentuximab vedotin exposure varied. The sample here was peripheral blood mononuclear cells (PBMCs), taken at baseline. The receptor source for this set is a human donor with classical Hodgkin lymphoma.

CDR3 region: CASSINTQYF. CDR3 DNA: TGCGCCAGCAGCATAAATACGCAGTATTTT. V gene TRBV5-1 combines with J gene TRBJ2-3; D not resolved. CDR1 and CDR2 from the germline V gene are SGHRS and YFSETQ. The CDR3 consists of 10 residues. With 4 bases removed from V and 7 bases from J, the gap between germline ends came to 4 bases. The full variable domain, completed using reference TRBV5-1 and TRBJ2-3, is KAGVTQTPRYLIKTRGQQVTLSCSPISGHRSVSWYQQTPGQGLQFLFEYFSETQRNKGNFPGRFSGRQFSNSRSEMNVSTLELGDSALYLCASSINTQYFGPGTRLTVL.

Remarks on this clone: Possible read error: a much larger clone is one base away. The sample contains more than one DNA sequence encoding this CDR3. This chain joins TRBV18 and TRBJ2-5, with D maybe TRBD1 (6 bases). The germline CDR1 and CDR2 sequences are KGHSH and LQKENI. This CDR3 has 15 amino acids. The CDR3 DNA sequence: TGTGCCAGCACTTCTCTCGACAGGAACCAGGAGACCCAGTACTTC. It specifies CASTSLDRNQETQYF. The full variable domain, completed using reference TRBV18 and TRBJ2-5, is NAGVMQNPRHLVRRRGQEARLRCSPMKGHSHVYWYRQLPEEGLKFMVYLQKENIIDESGMPKERFSAEFPKEGPSILRIQQVVRGDSAAYFCASTSLDRNQETQYFGPGTRLLVL.

The chain carries TRBV19 and TRBJ1-5; D remains unclear. V was clipped by 5 bases and J by 0 bases, with 8 bases between them. Per the germline V gene, CDR1 is LNHDA and CDR2 is SQIVND (reference sequence). The CDR3 length is 14 residues. CDR3 bases: TGTGCCAGTAGTTTCGGCGATAGCAATCAGCCCCAGCATTTT. Translated: CASSFGDSNQPQHF.

This clone is categorized as medium-sized. The gene calls are TRBV21-1 and TRBJ2-7; the table's D call of TRBD1 was not tested on the DNA. TRBV21-1 is a listed pseudogene. CDR3 length equals 18 residues. This chain's CDR3 is CASSKDGSGTGRSYEQYF. In DNA, the CDR3 is TGTGCCAGCAGCAAAGATGGGTCAGGGACAGGGAGGTCCTACGAGCAGTACTTC.

The chain has TRBV13 and TRBJ2-7; D unresolved. Germline-derived CDR1 and CDR2 are PRHDT and FYEKMQ (reference sequence). The CDR3 runs to 14 residues. Trimming stripped 2 bases from V and 0 bases from J, with 8 bases between. The CDR3 bases are TGTGCCAGCAGCTTAACAGAGAGCTCCTACGAGCAGTACTTC. Translated: CASSLTESSYEQYF.

This chain connects TRBV9 to TRBJ2-3; TRBD2 agrees at 7 bases. The germline V gene encodes CDR1 SGDLS and CDR2 YYNGEE. CDR3 size: 16 residues. The V and J ends lost 3 bases and 4 bases, in that order; junction bases with no gene match: 11. CDR3 protein: CASSALTGLVPDTQYF. In DNA, the CDR3 is TGTGCCAGCAGCGCGTTAACCGGACTAGTCCCAGATACGCAGTATTTT. The full variable domain, in which reference TRBV9 and TRBJ2-3 provide the parts outside the CDR3, is DSGVTQTPKHLITATGQRVTLRCSPRSGDLSVYWYQQSLDQGLQFLIQYYNGEERAKGNILERFSAQQFPDLHSELNLSSLELGDSALYFCASSALTGLVPDTQYFGPGTRLTVL.

V and J are TRBV7-8 and TRBJ2-1; a possible D gene is TRBD1 (6 bases). Trimming stripped 2 bases from V and 16 bases from J, with 18 bases between. CDR3 length: 13 amino acids. Germline CDR1 is SGHVS and CDR2 is FQNEAQ. CDR3 nucleotides: TGTGCCAGCAGCTTATTCTCGGGGACAAAGGGCTTCTTC. Its translation: CASSLFSGTKGFF. The full variable domain, its missing parts supplied by reference TRBV7-8 and TRBJ2-1, is GAGVSQSPRYKVAKRGQDVALRCDPISGHVSLFWYQQALGQGPEFLTYFQNEAQLDKSGLPSDRFFAERPEGSVSTLKIQRTQQEDSAVYLCASSLFSGTKGFFGPGTRLTVL.

This clone has just one count. The V call is TRBV18, the J call TRBJ2-3, with 7 bases aligning to TRBD1. The V segment lost 4 bases and the J segment 1 base; nucleotides outside the gene matches: 2. Germline V gives CDR1 KGHSH, CDR2 LQKENI. The CDR3 is 14 residues long. The CDR3 is CASSQDRGTDTQYF. In DNA form, the CDR3 reads TGTGCCAGCTCACAAGACAGGGGCACAGATACGCAGTATTTT.

This clone was observed a handful of times. The V gene is TRBV9, the J gene TRBJ2-1; D assignment may be TRBD1 or TRBD2 (5 bases each). Trimming shortened V by 3 bases and J by 7 bases, and 17 bases separated the two germline ends. The CDR3 runs to 15 residues. Germline-derived CDR1 and CDR2 are SGDLS and YYNGEE. The CDR3 is CASSAVGELLNEQFF. CDR3 DNA sequence: TGTGCCAGCAGCGCGGTGGGGGAGCTTTTGAATGAGCAGTTCTTC.

The sample holds a few counts of this clone. The V and J genes are TRBV7-2 and TRBJ2-1; D uncertain. Trimming left V 5 bases short and J 10 bases short, with 15 bases between. This CDR3 region has 13 residues. Germline V gene sequence: CDR1 SGHTA, CDR2 FQGNSA. CDR3: CASSPRRRREQFF. CDR3 nucleotide sequence: TGTGCCAGCAGCCCTAGGAGACGTCGGGAGCAGTTCTTC.

This clone was counted between two and nine times. V is TRBV7-9 and J is TRBJ2-3; D is unresolved. Germline CDR1 reads SEHNR; CDR2 reads FQNEAQ (reference sequence). The CDR3 covers 14 residues. V gave up 1 base and J gave up 0 bases, with 5 bases separating them. CDR3 coding DNA: TGTGCCAGCAGCTTAGTAGTTAGCACAGATACGCAGTATTTT. Amino acids: CASSLVVSTDTQYF.

The chain links TRBV6-6 to TRBJ1-1; D unclear. This CDR3 region has 11 residues. V lost 8 bases and J lost 4, with 8 bases in between. Germline V CDR1 and CDR2: MNHNY, SVGAGI (reference sequence). CDR3 nucleotides: TGTGCCAGCCACCGGGGCACTGAAGCTTTCTTT. This translates into CASHRGTEAFF.

The chain recombines TRBV15 with TRBJ1-5; D call uncertain. V was shortened by 0 bases and J by 3 bases, with 9 bases between the two germline ends. Germline lookup yields CDR1 LNHNV and CDR2 YYDKDF (reference sequence). The CDR3 has 15 residues. CDR3 amino acids: CATSRDNNNNQPQHF. DNA for the CDR3: TGTGCCACCAGCAGAGATAACAATAACAATCAGCCCCAGCATTTT.

The J gene is TRBJ1-5, the V gene TRBV30; 10 bases match TRBD1. This CDR3 spans 14 amino acids. Germline V lookup: CDR1 GTSNPN, CDR2 SVGIG (reference sequence). Trimming removed 4 bases from V and 3 bases from J; junction bases left unmatched: 3. The CDR3 protein is CAWKGTGVNQPQHF. The CDR3 DNA reads TGTGCCTGGAAGGGGACAGGGGTCAATCAGCCCCAGCATTTT.

The rearrangement links TRBV4-2 to TRBJ2-4, with TRBD2 matching 13 bases. The CDR3 is made up of 16 amino acids. Germline CDR1 reads LGHNA; CDR2 reads YNFKEQ. The J segment lost 11 bases and the V segment lost 4 bases, leaving 11 bases of the junction unmatched. In nucleotides, the CDR3 is TGTGCCAGCAGCCTCGGACTAGCGGGAGAGGCCCAGCTTCAGTACTTC. This translates into CASSLGLAGEAQLQYF.